This TCR beta chain was captured in a study of cytomegalovirus exposure and HLA in healthy donors. Study outcomes and limitations: Most TCR sequences were rare, but some public TCRs occurred in many donors.

In the PCR, 60 Vbeta and 13 Jbeta primers were used. As processed by the authors: Roughly 10 million shared chains were among roughly 81 million unique TCR beta chains counted in a later analysis. Clones were sequenced by immunoSEQ multiplex PCR, and TCRdb holds only the in-frame ones, with some missing. V and J calls plus clone size are reproduced from that table; the DNA served to infer D and trimming. The sample consists of under 150,000 clones, roughly 74% of them appearing once. For this clone: Antigen unknown.

The source material was PBMCs. The receptor comes from a woman in her 40s in good health and CMV-seropositive.

In DNA, the CDR3 is TGCGCCAGCAGCTTGGTACAGGCTGAGTACGGGGAGCTGTTTTTT. This translates into CASSLVQAEYGELFF. The chain recombines TRBV5-1 with TRBJ2-2; D may be TRBD1 (5 bases). Trimming cost V 0 bases and J 7 bases, with 13 bases left between them. CDR1 is SGHRS, CDR2 YFSETQ, per germline. This CDR3 region has 15 residues.